This T cell receptor (beta chain) was retrieved from a study of Ad26.COV2.S vaccination and SARS-CoV-2 variants. As for the study in general: A participant enrolled in the COV1001 Ad26.COV2.S trial arm provided the sample. Findings of the study overall: Using TCR breadth and depth analyses may have led to underestimated total T cell responses. Vaccinees reportedly had broad spike-specific CD8+ and CD4+ T cell responses.

Treatment reported: roughly 20 received Ad26.COV2.S at low or high dose, single or two shots; 5 received placebo; per-sample allocation not given. After the first vaccine or placebo injection, samples were drawn on day 63. It was an adult aged 18-55 years in Boston who was the donor. This clone appeared a few times. What it binds is unknown. Profiled with immunoSEQ multiplex PCR; TCRdb holds only in-frame clones, not every one. The data show roughly 510,000 clones, roughly 89% seen once. CDR1 and CDR2 from the germline V gene are SGHTA and FQGNSA. V trimming: 5 bases; J trimming: 4 bases; junction bases outside the gene matches: 9. The CDR3 length is 15 residues.

This specimen consisted of peripheral blood, obtained in a trial of Ad26.COV2.S vaccine versus placebo. The rearrangement uses TRBV7-2 and TRBJ1-2, with 8 positions matching TRBD1. This TCR came from a person aged 18 to 65 who received the Ad26.COV2.S COVID-19 vaccine or a placebo. CDR3 in amino acids: CASSRGDRGTYGYTF. In DNA form, the CDR3 reads TGTGCCAGCAGCCGGGGCGACAGGGGCACCTATGGCTACACCTTC.